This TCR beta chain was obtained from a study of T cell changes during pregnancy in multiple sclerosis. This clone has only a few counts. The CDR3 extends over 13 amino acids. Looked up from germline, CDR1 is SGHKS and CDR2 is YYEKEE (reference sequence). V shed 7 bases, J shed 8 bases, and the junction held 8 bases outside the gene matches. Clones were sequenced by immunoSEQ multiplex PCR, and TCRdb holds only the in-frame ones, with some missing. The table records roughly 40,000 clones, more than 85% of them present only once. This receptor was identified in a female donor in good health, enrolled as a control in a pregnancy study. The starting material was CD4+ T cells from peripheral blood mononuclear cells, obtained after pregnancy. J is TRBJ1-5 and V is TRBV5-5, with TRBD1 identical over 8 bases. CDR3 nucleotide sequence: TGTGCCAGCGGACAGGGATTCACGGAGCCCCAGCATTTT. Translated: CASGQGFTEPQHF.